One sample yielded the 4 T cell receptor beta chains listed below, sequenced in a study of identical twins. Each CDR3 protein gets one entry after TCRdb re-called the 5' RACE reads with MiXCR. The repertoire holds about 530,000 distinct CDR3 sequences, with about a fifth as singletons. The same specimen was also included in a second study, on yellow fever vaccine responses in identical twins.

The sample consisted of CD4+ T cells sorted from blood. These receptors came from a woman in her late teens or twenties in good health.

This clonotype occurred a few times. This rearrangement joins TRBV12-3 or TRBV12-4 to TRBJ2-6; D is undetermined. This CDR3 contains 15 residues. V lost 2 bases to trimming and J lost 0 bases, with 5 bases between them. DNA of the CDR3: TGTGCCAGCAGTTTACACAACTCTGGGGCCAACGTCCTGACTTTC. Residues: CASSLHNSGANVLTF.

The chain is built from TRBV3-1 and TRBJ2-3; D uncertain. Germline V gene lookup returns CDR1 LGHDT and CDR2 YNNKEL (reference sequence). The length of the CDR3 is 15 residues. Trimming took 4 bases from V and 2 from J, leaving 13 bases between them. CDR3 nucleotides: TGTGCCAGCAGCCCAAGTGCTGGTTACACAGATACGCAGTATTTT. Translation: CASSPSAGYTDTQYF.

V and J are TRBV3-1 and TRBJ1-4, with D possibly matching TRBD1 (5 bases). CDR3 size: 14 residues. CDR1 LGHDT and CDR2 YNNKEL come from the germline V gene (reference sequence). Trimming left V 1 base short and J 7 bases short, with 10 bases between. The CDR3 DNA sequence: TGTGCCAGCAGCCAAGGAGGGGTTAGTGAAAAACTGTTTTTT. This gives the protein CASSQGGVSEKLFF.

The J gene is TRBJ2-2, the V gene TRBV7-9; 10 bases agree with TRBD2. This CDR3 region has 17 residues. Germline V lookup: CDR1 SEHNR, CDR2 FQNEAQ (reference sequence). V dropped 8 bases and J dropped 6; count of bases not matched to a gene: 15. The CDR3 here is CASSWASGGIRAGELFF. The CDR3 DNA reads as TGTGCCAGCTCCTGGGCTAGCGGGGGAATAAGAGCCGGGGAGCTGTTTTTT.